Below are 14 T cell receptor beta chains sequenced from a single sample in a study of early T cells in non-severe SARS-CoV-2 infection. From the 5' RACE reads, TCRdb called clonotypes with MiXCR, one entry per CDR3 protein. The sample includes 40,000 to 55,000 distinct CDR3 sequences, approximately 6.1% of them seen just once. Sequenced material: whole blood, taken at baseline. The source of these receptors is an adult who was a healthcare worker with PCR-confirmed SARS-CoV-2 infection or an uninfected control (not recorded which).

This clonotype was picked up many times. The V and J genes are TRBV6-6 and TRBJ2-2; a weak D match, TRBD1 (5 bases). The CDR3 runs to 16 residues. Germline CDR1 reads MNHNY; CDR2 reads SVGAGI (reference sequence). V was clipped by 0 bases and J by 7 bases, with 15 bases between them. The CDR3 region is CASSYSISRVDGELFF. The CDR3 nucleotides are TGTGCCAGCAGTTACTCGATATCCAGGGTTGACGGGGAGCTGTTTTTT.

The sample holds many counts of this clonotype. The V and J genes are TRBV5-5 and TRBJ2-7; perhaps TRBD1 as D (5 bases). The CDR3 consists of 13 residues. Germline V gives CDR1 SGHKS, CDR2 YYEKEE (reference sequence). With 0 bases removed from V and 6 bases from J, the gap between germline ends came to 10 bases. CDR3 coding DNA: TGTGCCAGCAGCTTGGGTCTAAGGGGCGAGCAGTACTTC. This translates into CASSLGLRGEQYF.

The CDR3 is CASSLAWRGDSEQFF. CDR3 DNA: TGTGCCAGCAGCTTAGCATGGCGGGGGGATAGTGAGCAGTTCTTC. The gene calls are TRBV7-6 and TRBJ2-1, with TRBD2 identical over 8 bases. Looked up from germline, CDR1 is SGHVS and CDR2 is FNYEAQ. CDR3 length equals 15 residues. V shed 0 bases and J 9 bases; nucleotides not matched to a gene: 7.

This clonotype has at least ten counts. The CDR3 here is CASRKGTTGELFF. The DNA for the CDR3 is TGTGCCAGCAGAAAAGGAACCACCGGGGAGCTGTTTTTT. This chain connects TRBV7-3 to TRBJ2-2, with no clear D. V shed 6 bases and J shed 4 bases, with 9 bases lying between them. The CDR3 consists of 13 residues. Germline CDR1 is SGHTA and CDR2 is FQGTGA.

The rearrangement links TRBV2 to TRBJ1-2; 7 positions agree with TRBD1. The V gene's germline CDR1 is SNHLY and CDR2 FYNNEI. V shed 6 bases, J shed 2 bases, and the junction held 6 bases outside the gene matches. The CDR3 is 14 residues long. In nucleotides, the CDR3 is TGTGCCAGCAGGACAGGGATGAAAAACTATGGCTACACCTTC. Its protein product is CASRTGMKNYGYTF.

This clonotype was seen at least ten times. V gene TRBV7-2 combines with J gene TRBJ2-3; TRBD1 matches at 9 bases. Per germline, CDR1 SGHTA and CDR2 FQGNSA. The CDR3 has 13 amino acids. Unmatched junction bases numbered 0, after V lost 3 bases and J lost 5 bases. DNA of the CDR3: TGTGCCAGCAGCTTGACAGGGGGAGATACGCAGTATTTT. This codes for CASSLTGGDTQYF. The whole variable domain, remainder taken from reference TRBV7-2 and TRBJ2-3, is GAGVSQSPSNKVTEKGKDVELRCDPISGHTALYWYRQSLGQGLEFLIYFQGNSAPDKSGLPSDRFSAERTGGSVSTLTIQRTQQEDSAVYLCASSLTGGDTQYFGPGTRLTVL.

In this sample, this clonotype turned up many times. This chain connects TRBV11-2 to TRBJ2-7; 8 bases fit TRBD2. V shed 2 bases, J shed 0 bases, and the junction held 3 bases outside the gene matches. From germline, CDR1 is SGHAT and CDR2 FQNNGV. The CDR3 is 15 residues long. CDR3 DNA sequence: TGTGCCAGCAGCTTAACTAGCGGTAGCTCCTACGAGCAGTACTTC. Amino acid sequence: CASSLTSGSSYEQYF.

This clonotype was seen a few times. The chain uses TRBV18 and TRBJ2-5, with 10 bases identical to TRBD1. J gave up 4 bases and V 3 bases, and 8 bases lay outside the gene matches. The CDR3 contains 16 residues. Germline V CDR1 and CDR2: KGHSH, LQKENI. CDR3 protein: CASSPDRGSQGETQYF. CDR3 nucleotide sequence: TGTGCCAGCTCACCGGACAGGGGGTCCCAGGGAGAGACCCAGTACTTC.

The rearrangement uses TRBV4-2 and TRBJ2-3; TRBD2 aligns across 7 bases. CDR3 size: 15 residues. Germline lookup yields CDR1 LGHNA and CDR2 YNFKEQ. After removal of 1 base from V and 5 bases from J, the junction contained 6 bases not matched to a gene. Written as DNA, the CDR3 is TGTGCCAGCAGCCAAGTATTGGGGGAGGGAGATACGCAGTATTTT. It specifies CASSQVLGEGDTQYF.

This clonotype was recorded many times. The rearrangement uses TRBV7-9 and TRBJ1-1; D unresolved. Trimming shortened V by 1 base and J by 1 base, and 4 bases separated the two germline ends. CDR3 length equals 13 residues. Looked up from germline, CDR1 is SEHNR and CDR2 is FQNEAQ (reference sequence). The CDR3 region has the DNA TGTGCCAGCAGCTTAGAGCAGAACACTGAAGCTTTCTTT. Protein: CASSLEQNTEAFF.

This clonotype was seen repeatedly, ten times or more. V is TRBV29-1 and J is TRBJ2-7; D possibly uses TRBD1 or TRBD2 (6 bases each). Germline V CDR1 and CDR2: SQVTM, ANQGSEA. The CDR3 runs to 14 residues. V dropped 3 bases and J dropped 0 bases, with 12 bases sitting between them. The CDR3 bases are TGCAGCGTTGATATAGGGGGGACCTCCTACGAGCAGTACTTC. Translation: CSVDIGGTSYEQYF.

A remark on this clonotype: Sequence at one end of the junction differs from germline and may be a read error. The CDR3 DNA follows: TGTGCCGGCAGCCGCCGGACTGTACTTGGGGGGGAAAACATTCAGTACTTC. Amino acid sequence: CAGSRRTVLGGENIQYF. The V call is TRBV7-9, the J call TRBJ2-4; 7 bases map to TRBD2. Per the germline V gene, CDR1 is SEHNR and CDR2 is FQNEAQ (reference sequence). This CDR3 contains 17 residues. The full variable domain, with the rest looked up from reference TRBV7-9 and TRBJ2-4, is DTGVSQNPRHKITKRGQNVTFRCDPISEHNRLYWYRQTLGQGPEFLTYFQNEAQLEKSRLLSDRFSAERPKGSFSTLEIQRTEQGDSAMYLCAGSRRTVLGGENIQYFGAGTRLSVL.

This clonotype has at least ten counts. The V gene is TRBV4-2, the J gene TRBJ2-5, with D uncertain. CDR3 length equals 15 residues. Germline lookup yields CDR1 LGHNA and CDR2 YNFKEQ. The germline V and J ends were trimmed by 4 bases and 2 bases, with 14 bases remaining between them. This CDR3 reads CASSPAQWRQETQYF. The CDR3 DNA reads TGTGCCAGCAGCCCAGCACAATGGCGGCAAGAGACCCAGTACTTC.

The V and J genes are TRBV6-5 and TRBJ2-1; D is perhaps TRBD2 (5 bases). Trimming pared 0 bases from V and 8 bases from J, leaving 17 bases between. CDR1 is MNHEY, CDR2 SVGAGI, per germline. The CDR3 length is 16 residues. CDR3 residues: CASSYSSGFVSYEQFF. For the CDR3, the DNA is TGTGCCAGCAGTTACTCGTCGGGGTTCGTTAGTTATGAGCAGTTCTTC.